Sequencing of this T cell receptor beta chain was carried out in a study of T cells in Graves' hyperthyroidism and ophthalmopathy (dated 2019 in TCRdb). Study-wide context: Peripheral blood was sampled at the time of initial diagnosis, prior to any treatment. TCR V-J signatures able to tell the groups apart were searched for in a discovery cohort of 90 to 100 patients, of whom 43 had Graves' ophthalmopathy and about 55 had stable Graves' hyperthyroidism. Thyroid tissue and blood T-cell repertoires from about 6 Graves' hyperthyroidism patients were also compared in the study. Prospective prediction of ophthalmopathy was tested in an independent validation cohort of 18 to 20 hyperthyroidism patients and 15 to 17 patients who later progressed to ophthalmopathy. Following sampling, methimazole starting at 30 mg daily was given to hyperthyroidism patients, and high-dose intravenous methylprednisolone was given to ophthalmopathy patients. TCR Vbeta CDR3 sequencing of 135 peripheral blood samples (roughly 41 ophthalmopathy, roughly 72 hyperthyroidism and approximately 17 progressor patients) is reported in the paper. The approximately 98 discovery patients were randomly divided into training and test sets at a 7:3 ratio.

Amplification of TCR beta CDR3 regions was carried out from RNA transcripts. A first-round RT-PCR of the TCR CDR3 used the HTBI primer set with the Qiagen OneStep RT-PCR kit. Libraries were constructed in a second round of multiplex PCR, after which size selection and purification were carried out. Paired-end sequencing of the libraries was performed with 100 bp reads on an Illumina HiSeq2000. The study's processing was this. SOAPnuke was used to process the raw data, throwing out any read that contained adapters or uncalled bases, had a mean Phred below 15, or lacked an exact constant-primer or identifier match. COPE v1.2.5 was used to merge the high-quality paired reads, and each unique nucleotide sequence was defined as a clonotype. MiTCR v1.1 was used to align clonotypes to the IMGT TRBV, TRBD and TRBJ reference segments. Analysis was restricted to V-J combinations with a frequency above 0.0001, which covered roughly 99% of repertoires. The TCS score was defined as F50 (clonal expansion) divided by E x V (chaos), with BLOSUM62-based TCRdist calculated between CDR3 peptides within each V-J. Welch's t-statistics and random forest reduced roughly 530 V-J features to about 12, which were used in a naive Bayes classifier (R e1071). Using fastp at Q25 and MiXCR, TCRdb reprocessed the public reads and kept productive beta chains. Each record represents a unique CDR3 protein, reported with the most common genes and DNA among its rows. The V and J calls were determined by TCRdb, not by the authors. Present in this sample are approximately 640,000 distinct CDR3 sequences, 17% of which were seen just once. In total, the top ten clones hold roughly 16% of the sample.

General study outcomes and caveats: In cross-validation, a model built on a 13 V-J signature told ophthalmopathy apart from stable hyperthyroidism with 85% to 90% sensitivity and around 84% specificity, and in testing the same model reached 80%/75%. Blood samples also contained most of the expanded thyroid clonotypes (frequency above 0.001), which suggests that blood repertoires may reflect thyroid immune responses. During validation, the model predicted progression to ophthalmopathy a median of around 6 months ahead of onset, with almost 71% sensitivity and roughly 75% specificity. No statistical method was used to fix the sample size in advance, and group allocation was not hidden from the investigators.

Note on this clonotype: Its antigen is not yet known. It has no much larger one-base neighbor in the sample; base qualities were not kept.

From V the trimming removes 6 bases and from J it removes 6 bases, while the gene matches leave 10 bases of the junction unaccounted for. The CDR3 covers 15 residues, taking in both the cysteine and the phenylalanine. Just the 45-base CDR3 DNA is kept, in frame starting at base 1. Stable Graves' hyperthyroidism was defined as no progression to ophthalmopathy during 18 months of follow-up. The hyperthyroidism patients were between 18 and 65 years old and newly diagnosed, with a disease duration of less than 2 months. Patients with uncontrolled infections, other autoimmune diseases, pregnancy or lactation were excluded. Clinical symptoms, serum thyroxine and TRAb, thyroid ultrasound, and orbital computed tomography formed the basis for the diagnoses. Ficoll-Paque density gradient centrifugation was used to isolate PBMCs from about 9.4 ml of fresh peripheral blood. Total RNA was extracted with Trizol reagent, and quality was checked on an Agilent 2100 Bioanalyzer.

The sample was blood. The V gene is TRBV12-3 or TRBV12-4 and the J gene is TRBJ1-2, and TRBD1 matches 10 of the central bases. The receptor was isolated from a man aged 50-60 years with Graves' hyperthyroidism. The DNA reads TGTGCCAGCAGCATCGCCGGACAGGGGGGGAATGGCTACACCTTC. Its product reads: CASSIAGQGGNGYTF.